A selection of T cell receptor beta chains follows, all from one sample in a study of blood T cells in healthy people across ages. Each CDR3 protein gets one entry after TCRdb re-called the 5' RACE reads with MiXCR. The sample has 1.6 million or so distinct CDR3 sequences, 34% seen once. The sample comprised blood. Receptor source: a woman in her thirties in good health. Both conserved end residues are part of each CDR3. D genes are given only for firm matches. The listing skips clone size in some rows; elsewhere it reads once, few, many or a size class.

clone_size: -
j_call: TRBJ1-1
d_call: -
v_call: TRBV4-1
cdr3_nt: TGCGCCAGCAGCTCCAGACCGGTAGGGCTAGCTTTCTTT
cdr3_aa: CASSSRPVGLAFF

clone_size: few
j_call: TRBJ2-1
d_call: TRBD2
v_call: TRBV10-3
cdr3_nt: TGTGCCATCAGTGAGTCGTGGGGGACTAGCGGGGAAAATGAGCAGTTCTTC
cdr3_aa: CAISESWGTSGENEQFF

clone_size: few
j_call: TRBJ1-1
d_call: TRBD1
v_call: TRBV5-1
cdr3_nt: TGCGCCAGCAGCCCGGACAGGGACGGAGAAGCTTTCTTT
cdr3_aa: CASSPDRDGEAFF

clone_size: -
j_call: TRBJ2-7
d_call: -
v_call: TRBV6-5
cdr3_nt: TGTGCCAGCAGTTACTCAACATCAGGGCAAGGGCTCTCCTACGAGCAGTACTTC
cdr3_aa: CASSYSTSGQGLSYEQYF

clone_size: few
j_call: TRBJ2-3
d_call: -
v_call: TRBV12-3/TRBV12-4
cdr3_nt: TGTGCCAGCAGTCCCGATGATAATACGCAGTATTTT
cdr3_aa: CASSPDDNTQYF

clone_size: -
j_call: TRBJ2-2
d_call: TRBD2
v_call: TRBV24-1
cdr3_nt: TGTGCCACCAGTGATTCCGGACGAGCGGGAGCGGCCGGGGAGCTGTTTTTT
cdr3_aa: CATSDSGRAGAAGELFF

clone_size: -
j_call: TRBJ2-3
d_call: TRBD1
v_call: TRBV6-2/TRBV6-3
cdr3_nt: TGTGCCAGCAGTTACGGGACAGAAACAAAAGATACGCAGTATTTT
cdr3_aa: CASSYGTETKDTQYF

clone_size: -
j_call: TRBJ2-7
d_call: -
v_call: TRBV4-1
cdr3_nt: TGCGCCAGCAGCCCTGGGATGGTGCAATCAAGGCAGTACTTC
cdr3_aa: CASSPGMVQSRQYF

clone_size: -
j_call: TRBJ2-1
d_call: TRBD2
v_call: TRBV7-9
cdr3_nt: TGTGCCAGCAGCTCCAGGAGCGGGGGAAACAATGAGCAGTTCTTC
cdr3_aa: CASSSRSGGNNEQFF

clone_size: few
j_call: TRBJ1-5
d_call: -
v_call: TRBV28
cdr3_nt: TGTGCCAGCAGTTACAGTTTCAGCCAGCCCCAGCATTTT
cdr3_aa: CASSYSFSQPQHF

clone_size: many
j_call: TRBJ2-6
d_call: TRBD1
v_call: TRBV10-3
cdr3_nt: TGTGCCATCAGCAGGGGACAGAGTACCTCTGGGGCCAACGTCCTGACTTTC
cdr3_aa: CAISRGQSTSGANVLTF

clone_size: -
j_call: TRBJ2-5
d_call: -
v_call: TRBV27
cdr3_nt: TGTGCCAGCAGTACCGGACTCCCCGGAGGCGAGACCCAGTACTTC
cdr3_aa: CASSTGLPGGETQYF

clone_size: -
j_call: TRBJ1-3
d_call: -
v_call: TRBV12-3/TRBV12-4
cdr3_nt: TGTGCCAGCAGTCCCCCGTTCCCGGTGGGCTCTGGAAACACCATATATTTT
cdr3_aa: CASSPPFPVGSGNTIYF

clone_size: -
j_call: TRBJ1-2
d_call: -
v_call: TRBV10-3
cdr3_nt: TGTGCCATCAGTGGCGGCGATTTGGGCTACACCTTC
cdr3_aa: CAISGGDLGYTF

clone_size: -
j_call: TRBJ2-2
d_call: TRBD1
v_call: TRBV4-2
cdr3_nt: TGTGCCAGCAACGACAGGGGGCTTGACGGGGAGCTGTTTTTT
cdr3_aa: CASNDRGLDGELFF

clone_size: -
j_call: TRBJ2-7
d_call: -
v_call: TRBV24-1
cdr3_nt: TGTGCCACCAGTGATTTGCGTGGGGGCAATTACGAGCAGTACTTC
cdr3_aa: CATSDLRGGNYEQYF

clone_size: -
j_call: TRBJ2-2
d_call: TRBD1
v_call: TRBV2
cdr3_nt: TGTGCCAGCAGTGTCGGGACAGGGAAAAAGGAGGAGCTGTTTTTT
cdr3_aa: CASSVGTGKKEELFF

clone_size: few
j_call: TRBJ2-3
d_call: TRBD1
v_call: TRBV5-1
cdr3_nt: TGCGCCAGCAGCTACCAGACAGGGCCTAGCACAGATACGCAGTATTTT
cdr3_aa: CASSYQTGPSTDTQYF

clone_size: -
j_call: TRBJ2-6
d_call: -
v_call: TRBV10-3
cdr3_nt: TGTGCCATCAGTACTACCTACGGCGGGGGCCAATCTGGGGCCAACGTCCTGACTTTC
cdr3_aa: CAISTTYGGGQSGANVLTF

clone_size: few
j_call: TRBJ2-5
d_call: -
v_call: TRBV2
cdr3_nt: TGTGCCAGCACGGTCAGGTTAAAGGAGACCCAGTACTTC
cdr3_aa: CASTVRLKETQYF

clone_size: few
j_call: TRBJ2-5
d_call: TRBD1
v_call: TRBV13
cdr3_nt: TGTGCCAGCAGCTTAGACCGGGACAGTCAAGAGACCCAGTACTTC
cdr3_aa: CASSLDRDSQETQYF

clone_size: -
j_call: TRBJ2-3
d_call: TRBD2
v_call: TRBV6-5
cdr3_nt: TGTGCCAGCAGTTACTCCTCCTTCCGGGAGGGAACAGATACGCAGTATTTT
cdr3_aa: CASSYSSFREGTDTQYF

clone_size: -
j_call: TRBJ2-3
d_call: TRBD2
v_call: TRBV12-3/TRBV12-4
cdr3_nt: TGTGCCAGCAGCTTGACTAGCGGGAAGTTAGATACGCAGTATTTT
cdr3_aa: CASSLTSGKLDTQYF

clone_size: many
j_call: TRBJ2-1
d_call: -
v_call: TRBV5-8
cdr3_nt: TGCGCCAGCAGTGAAGGACTTGGGGAGCAGTTCTTC
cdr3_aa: CASSEGLGEQFF

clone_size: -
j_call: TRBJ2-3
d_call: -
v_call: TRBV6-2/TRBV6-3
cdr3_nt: TGTGCCAGCACCCGGCAGGGCACAGATACGCAGTATTTT
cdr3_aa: CASTRQGTDTQYF

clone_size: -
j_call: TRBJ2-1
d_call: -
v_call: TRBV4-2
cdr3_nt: TGTGCCAGCAGCCAAGAATGGCTAGCGCACAATGAGCAGTTCTTC
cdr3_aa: CASSQEWLAHNEQFF

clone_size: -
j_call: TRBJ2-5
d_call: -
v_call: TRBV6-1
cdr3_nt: TGTGCCAGCAGAATAGGGGCAGGTACGCACCAAGAGACCCAGTACTTC
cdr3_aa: CASRIGAGTHQETQYF

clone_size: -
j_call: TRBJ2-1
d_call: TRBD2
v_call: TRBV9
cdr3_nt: TGTGCCAGCAGTTGGGCGGGAGGGGTGAGTGAGCAGTTCTTC
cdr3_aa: CASSWAGGVSEQFF

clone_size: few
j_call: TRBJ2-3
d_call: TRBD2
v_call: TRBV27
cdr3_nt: TGTGCCAGCAGGCCCACTAGCGGGGGGATCACAGATACGCAGTATTTT
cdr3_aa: CASRPTSGGITDTQYF

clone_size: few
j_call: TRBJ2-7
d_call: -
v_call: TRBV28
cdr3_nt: TGTGCCAGCAAAAGTAGCCACTACGAGCAGTACTTC
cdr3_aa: CASKSSHYEQYF

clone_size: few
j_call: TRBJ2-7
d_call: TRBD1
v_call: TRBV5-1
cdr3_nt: TGCGCCAGCAGCTCCGGGGACAGGGGTCCAGGCTACGAGCAGTACTTC
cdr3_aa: CASSSGDRGPGYEQYF

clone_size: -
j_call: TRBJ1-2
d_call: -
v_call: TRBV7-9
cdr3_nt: TGTGCCAGCAGCTCCCTTATTCTCTCAGGGCGCGCGAATGGCTACACCTTC
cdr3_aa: CASSSLILSGRANGYTF

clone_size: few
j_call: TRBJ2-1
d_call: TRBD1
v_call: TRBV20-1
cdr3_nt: TGCAGTGCTAGCGACGACAGGGTTTACAATGAGCAGTTCTTC
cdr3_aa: CSASDDRVYNEQFF

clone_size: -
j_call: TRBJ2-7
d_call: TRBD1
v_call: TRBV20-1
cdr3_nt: TGCAGTGCCCTAAACAGGGGGAGGAACGAGCAGTACTTC
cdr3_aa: CSALNRGRNEQYF

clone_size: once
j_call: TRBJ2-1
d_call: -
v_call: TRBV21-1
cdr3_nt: TGTGCCAGCACCTCTTATAGATTGTCCTACAATGAGCAGTTCTTC
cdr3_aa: CASTSYRLSYNEQFF

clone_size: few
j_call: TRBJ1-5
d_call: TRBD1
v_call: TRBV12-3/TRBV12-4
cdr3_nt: TGTGCCAGCAGTTTAGGGACAGGGGCTAACAATCAGCCCCAGCATTTT
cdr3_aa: CASSLGTGANNQPQHF

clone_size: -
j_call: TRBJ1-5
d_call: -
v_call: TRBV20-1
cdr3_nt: TGCAGTGCCAGAAGACTGGGACGAAATAGCAATCAGCCCCAGCATTTT
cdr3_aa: CSARRLGRNSNQPQHF

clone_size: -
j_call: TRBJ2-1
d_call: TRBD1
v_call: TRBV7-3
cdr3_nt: TGTGCCAGCAGCCCGAGGACAGGCTGGAATGAGCAGTTCTTC
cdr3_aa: CASSPRTGWNEQFF

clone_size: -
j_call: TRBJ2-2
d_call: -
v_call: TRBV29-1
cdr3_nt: TGCAGCGTGAAAGACGCGACACCCGGGGAGCTGTTTTTT
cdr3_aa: CSVKDATPGELFF

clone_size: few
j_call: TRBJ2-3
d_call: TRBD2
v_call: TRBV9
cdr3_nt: TGTGCCAGCAGCGCCGGGACTAGCGGGAGTAGAGATACGCAGTATTTT
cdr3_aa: CASSAGTSGSRDTQYF

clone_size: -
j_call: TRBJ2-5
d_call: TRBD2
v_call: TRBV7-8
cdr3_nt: TGTGCCGGCAGCCGAGCGGGGGACCAAGAGACCCAGTACTTC
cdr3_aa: CAGSRAGDQETQYF

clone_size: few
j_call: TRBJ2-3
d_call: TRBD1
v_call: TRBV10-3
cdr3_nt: TGTGCCATCAGTGACCCTGGGCAGGGGGACACAGATACGCAGTATTTT
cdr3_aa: CAISDPGQGDTDTQYF

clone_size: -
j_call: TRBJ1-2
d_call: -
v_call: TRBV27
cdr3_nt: TGTGCCAGCACCATGGGGAGGGGCTATGGCTACACCTTC
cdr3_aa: CASTMGRGYGYTF

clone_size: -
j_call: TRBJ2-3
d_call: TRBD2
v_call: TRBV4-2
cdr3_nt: TGTGCCAGCAGCCAAGATCCGGCAACTAGCGGCGGCACAGATACGCAGTATTTT
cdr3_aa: CASSQDPATSGGTDTQYF

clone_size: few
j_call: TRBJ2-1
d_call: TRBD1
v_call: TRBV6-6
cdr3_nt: TGTGCCAGCAGTTACTCGGTGGGGACAGGGGTAAATGAGCAGTTCTTC
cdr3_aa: CASSYSVGTGVNEQFF

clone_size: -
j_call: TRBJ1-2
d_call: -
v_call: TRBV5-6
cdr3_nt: TGTGCCAGCAGCTCAACGGGACTTTCCTCATATGGCTACACCTTC
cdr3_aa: CASSSTGLSSYGYTF

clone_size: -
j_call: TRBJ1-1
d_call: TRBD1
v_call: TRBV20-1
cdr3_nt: TGCAGTGCTAGCCGGGACAGTACTTCGAACACTGAAGCTTTCTTT
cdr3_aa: CSASRDSTSNTEAFF

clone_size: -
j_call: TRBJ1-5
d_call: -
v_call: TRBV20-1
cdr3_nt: TGCAGTGCTAGAGTGTCAGGGATGAATCAGCCCCAGCATTTT
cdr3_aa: CSARVSGMNQPQHF